Following are 18 T cell receptor beta chains from one sample sequenced in a study of T-cell reconstitution after alpha-beta-depleted transplantation in children. Molecular barcoding with unique molecular identifiers was used for the TCRbeta library. TCRdb ran MiXCR on the PCR reads and lists one entry per CDR3 protein. This sample has almost 600,000 distinct CDR3 sequences, with about a quarter found just once. Sample: PBMCs, taken before TCRalphabeta/CD19-depleted stem cell transplant. The receptors were gathered from a boy younger than two with Wiskott-Aldrich syndrome, due to receive a stem cell transplant.

This clonotype was seen more than once but under ten times. DNA of the CDR3: TGCAGTGCCTCTACCTCAACTCCGGTACTATTAAGCTACACCTTC. As protein: CSASTSTPVLLSYTF. The chain couples TRBV20-1 to TRBJ1-2; D unclear. Trimming cost V 6 bases and J 9 bases, with 26 bases left between them. Germline CDR1 and CDR2: DFQATT and SNEGSKA (reference sequence). The CDR3 is 15 amino acids.

This clonotype has a handful of counts. J is TRBJ1-1 and V is TRBV29-1, with TRBD1 matching 7 bases. Per germline, CDR1 SQVTM and CDR2 ANQGSEA. The CDR3 totals 13 residues. Trimming cost V 4 bases and J 4 bases; bases outside gene matches: 6. The DNA of the CDR3 is TGCAGCGTTGGTCGGGACAGAAGCACTGAAGCTTTCTTT. It yields the protein CSVGRDRSTEAFF.

V usage is TRBV7-3 and J usage is TRBJ1-1; D remains unclear. The V gene lost 5 bases and the J gene lost 1 base, with 11 bases spanning the gap. Germline V gene lookup returns CDR1 SGHTA and CDR2 FQGTGA. The CDR3 has 14 residues. The chain's CDR3 is CASSPLAGNTEAFF. CDR3 nucleotide sequence: TGTGCCAGCAGCCCATTAGCGGGGAACACTGAAGCTTTCTTT.

The table lists this clonotype with a few counts. The chain uses TRBV5-1 and TRBJ2-7, with 10 bases that match TRBD2. J was trimmed by 4 bases and V by 0 bases; bases with no gene match: 7. The CDR3 loop spans 16 amino acids. Germline loops: CDR1 SGHRS, CDR2 YFSETQ. CDR3 coding DNA: TGCGCCAGCAGCTTGGTGGCTAGCGGGAGCGCGTACGAGCAGTACTTC. It codes for CASSLVASGSAYEQYF.

The chain is built from TRBV12-3 or TRBV12-4 and TRBJ2-1, with TRBD2 matching 13 bases. V lost 2 bases, J lost 0 bases, and 7 bases stayed unmatched. CDR3 length equals 19 residues. CDR3 amino acids: CASSLRLAGGPSSYNEQFF. As DNA, the CDR3 is TGTGCCAGCAGTTTAAGACTAGCGGGAGGCCCCAGCTCCTACAATGAGCAGTTCTTC.

The chain employs TRBV7-8 and TRBJ2-7, with 10 bases lining up with TRBD2. Losses at the gene ends were 0 bases for V and 6 bases for J; bases not matched to a gene: 2. In germline, CDR1 is SGHVS, CDR2 FQNEAQ. The CDR3 is made up of 14 amino acids. In DNA form, the CDR3 reads TGTGCCAGCAGCTTAGCCTTAGCGGGAGGCGAGCAGTACTTC. Encoded protein: CASSLALAGGEQYF.

The rearrangement links TRBV20-1 to TRBJ1-1; D possibly corresponds to TRBD1 (6 bases). The ends were cut back, 0 bases at V and 3 bases at J, with 23 bases in the middle. Germline CDR1 and CDR2: DFQATT and SNEGSKA (reference sequence). The CDR3 is made up of 18 amino acids. CDR3 sequence: CSARDGVGQTGGDTEAFF. CDR3 in DNA: TGCAGTGCTAGAGATGGGGTGGGACAAACAGGAGGGGACACTGAAGCTTTCTTT.

This rearrangement joins TRBV27 to TRBJ2-2; no clear D. Trimming took off 5 bases at V and 0 bases at J, with 10 bases between the two ends. Germline values: CDR1 MNHEY, CDR2 SMNVEV (reference sequence). The CDR3 is 15 residues long. This CDR3 is CASSRRPPNTGELFF. Here the CDR3 DNA reads TGTGCCAGCAGTCGAAGGCCCCCGAACACCGGGGAGCTGTTTTTT.

The sample holds a few counts of this clonotype. The chain uses TRBV5-1 and TRBJ2-2; 7 bases agree with TRBD2. This CDR3 comprises 15 residues. Germline CDR1 SGHRS, CDR2 YFSETQ. The V gene end was trimmed by 6 bases and the J gene end by 3 bases; junction bases not matched to a gene: 8. CDR3 amino acids: CASTRRGLDTGELFF. The DNA for the CDR3 is TGCGCCAGCACCAGGCGGGGGTTGGACACCGGGGAGCTGTTTTTT.

A few counts support this clonotype. This chain links TRBV5-1 with TRBJ2-1; D remains unclear. The V and J ends lost 5 bases and 0 bases respectively, with 15 bases between them. Looked up from germline, CDR1 is SGHRS and CDR2 is YFSETQ. The CDR3 has 16 amino acids. In DNA form, the CDR3 reads TGCGCCAGCAGTCCATCAGGCGCGAGCTCCTACAATGAGCAGTTCTTC. Protein: CASSPSGASSYNEQFF.

The chain recombines TRBV20-1 with TRBJ2-7; D is uncertain. Germline V gene sequence: CDR1 DFQATT, CDR2 SNEGSKA (reference sequence). V lost 2 bases and J lost 3, with 8 bases in between. The CDR3 has 12 residues. CDR3 bases: TGCAGTGCTAGACCGGACCGCTACGAGCAGTACTTC. Its translation: CSARPDRYEQYF.

This clonotype turned up a few times. This sequence joins TRBV4-2 and TRBJ2-1; 7 positions match TRBD1. V was pared by 1 base and J by 4 bases, with 4 bases of the junction left unmatched. This CDR3 comprises 15 residues. CDR1 is LGHNA, CDR2 YNFKEQ, per germline. CDR3 coding DNA: TGTGCCAGCAGCCAAGCGGGGACAGTTTACAATGAGCAGTTCTTC. Protein sequence: CASSQAGTVYNEQFF.

Note on this clonotype: One end of the junction varies from germline; a read error may be responsible. V is TRBV20-1 and J is TRBJ2-7; TRBD1 might be the D (6 bases). CDR1 DFQATT and CDR2 SNEGSKA come from the germline V gene (reference sequence). The CDR3 extends over 14 amino acids. CDR3 sequence (DNA): TGCAGTGCTCGAGACAGGACGACCGTCTACGAGCAGTACTTC. It specifies CSARDRTTVYEQYF.

J is TRBJ2-5 and V is TRBV5-4; D might be TRBD2 (6 bases). This CDR3 region has 17 residues. CDR1 is SGHNT and CDR2 is YYREEE in the germline V gene (reference sequence). V was shortened by 4 bases and J by 2 bases, with 21 bases between the two germline ends. The CDR3 coding sequence is TGTGCCAGCAGCGGAGGGTTAGGGAGAGTAGGTCAAGAGACCCAGTACTTC. Amino acids: CASSGGLGRVGQETQYF.

This clonotype has only a few counts. The chain couples TRBV14 to TRBJ2-1; weak D call: TRBD1 (5 bases). This CDR3 spans 14 amino acids. Trimming removed 3 bases from V and 9 bases from J, with 15 bases in between. Germline assignment: CDR1 SGHDN and CDR2 FVKESK. Here the CDR3 reads CASSHLRAPIEQFF. The CDR3 bases are TGTGCCAGCAGCCACCTCAGGGCTCCGATTGAGCAGTTCTTC.

CDR3 residues: CSARNRGLVEAFF. CDR3 sequence (DNA): TGCAGTGCTAGAAATAGGGGGCTAGTTGAAGCTTTCTTT. The V gene is TRBV20-1, the J gene TRBJ1-1; TRBD1 matches at 7 bases. Germline V CDR1 and CDR2: DFQATT, SNEGSKA (reference sequence). This CDR3 comprises 13 residues. With V trimmed by 2 bases and J by 7 bases, 7 bases remained unmatched.

At least ten counts were recorded for this clonotype. The rearrangement uses TRBV4-1 and TRBJ2-1; the D is unclear. Germline CDR1 MGHRA, CDR2 YSYEKL. This CDR3 is 15 amino acids long. With 4 bases removed from V and 4 bases from J, the gap between germline ends came to 14 bases. This chain's CDR3 is CASSLKRDAYNEQFF. DNA for the CDR3: TGCGCCAGCAGCCTTAAACGTGACGCTTACAATGAGCAGTTCTTC.

This clonotype has just a few counts. CDR3 region: CAISGGPSEKLFF. In DNA, the CDR3 is TGTGCCATCAGTGGGGGACCAAGTGAAAAACTGTTTTTT. The gene calls are TRBV10-3 and TRBJ1-4, with TRBD1 as a possible D gene (5 bases). Looked up from germline, CDR1 is ENHRY and CDR2 is SYGVKD. The V and J ends lost 4 bases and 7 bases respectively, with 10 bases between them. The CDR3 loop spans 13 amino acids.